Each of the 10 T cell receptor beta chains below was sequenced from the same sample in a study of blood T cell repertoires in COVID-19. Profiled with immunoSEQ multiplex PCR; TCRdb holds only in-frame clones, not every one. The top ten clones hold about 5% of a sample with fewer than 200,000 clones, less than 85% of them seen once. Sequencing used PBMCs or T cells enriched from blood (not recorded which). These receptors were taken from a woman between 55 and 75 years old with acute COVID-19.

This clone was seen a handful of times. The chain links TRBV10-3 to TRBJ2-7, with 10 bases aligning to TRBD1. The CDR3 runs 14 residues. The ends lost 8 bases at V and 7 bases at J; junction bases unmatched: 11. CDR1 is ENHRY and CDR2 is SYGVKD in the germline V gene. CDR3 sequence: CAIAPGTGVGEQYF. In nucleotides, the CDR3 is TGTGCCATCGCCCCCGGGACAGGGGTCGGGGAGCAGTACTTC.

In its sample, this clone was seen once. The CDR3 DNA sequence: TGCAGTGCTGAGGGAAGAACTGAAGCTTTCTTT. Its protein is CSAEGRTEAFF. V and J are TRBV20-1 and TRBJ1-1; D ambiguous. The CDR3 extends over 11 amino acids. V was shortened by 5 bases and J by 5 bases, with 9 bases between the two germline ends. In germline, CDR1 is DFQATT, CDR2 SNEGSKA (reference sequence).

The chain couples TRBV12-5 to TRBJ2-7, with TRBD2 identical over 10 bases. The germline CDR1 and CDR2 sequences are LGHNT and FRNRAP. V shed 5 bases and J 2 bases; nucleotides not matched to a gene: 3. The CDR3 spans 14 residues. CDR3 sequence reads: CASGLTSGPYEQYV. Written as DNA, the CDR3 is TGTGCTAGTGGTCTGACTAGCGGGCCCTACGAGCAGTACGTC.

This chain connects TRBV4-3 to TRBJ1-2, with 10 bases that match TRBD1. Per the germline V gene, CDR1 is LGHNA and CDR2 is YSLEER. The trim removed 3 bases at V and 8 bases at J, leaving 12 bases unmatched. The CDR3 has 16 residues. The CDR3 sequence: CASSQRYRDRGLGYTF. DNA of the CDR3: TGCGCCAGCAGCCAGCGATACCGGGACAGGGGTTTAGGCTACACCTTC.

The chain carries TRBV27 and TRBJ1-2, with TRBD1 identical over 9 bases. This CDR3 contains 15 residues. V lost 3 bases, J lost 3 bases, and 5 bases stayed unmatched. Germline loops: CDR1 MNHEY, CDR2 SMNVEV (reference sequence). The CDR3 DNA follows: TGTGCCAGCAGTTTCACAGGGGGCTTTGACTATGGCTACACCTTC. It specifies CASSFTGGFDYGYTF.

The chain uses TRBV5-4 and TRBJ1-3; 10 bases match TRBD1. CDR3 size: 16 residues. CDR1 is SGHNT and CDR2 is YYREEE in the germline V gene (reference sequence). V was pared by 4 bases and J by 0 bases, with 4 bases of the junction left unmatched. CDR3 residues: CASSPTGGYSGNTIYF. CDR3 nucleotide sequence: TGTGCCAGCAGCCCGACAGGGGGCTACTCTGGAAACACCATATATTTT.

The V gene is TRBV10-3, the J gene TRBJ2-1, with a tentative D call TRBD2 (6 bases). V was pared by 7 bases and J by 8 bases, with 21 bases between. This CDR3 is 15 amino acids long. Germline CDR1 ENHRY, CDR2 SYGVKD. The CDR3 is CAINSVAGTGDEQFF. The CDR3 DNA follows: TGTGCCATCAATAGCGTGGCGGGGACTGGGGATGAGCAGTTCTTC.

The chain links TRBV3-1 (or the pseudogene TRBV3-2) to TRBJ1-6; the D gene is possibly TRBD1 (6 bases). The CDR3 extends over 14 amino acids. Germline CDR1 reads LGHDT; CDR2 reads YNNKEL (reference sequence). Between the trimmed V and J ends, which lost 4 bases and 7 bases, there was a span of 11 bases. In nucleotides, the CDR3 is TGTGCCAGCAGCCCTTGGACAGAGAATTCACCCCTCCACTTT. Translating it yields CASSPWTENSPLHF.

The chain couples TRBV19 to TRBJ1-5; 7 bases are a match to TRBD1. Losses at the gene ends were 6 bases for V and 5 bases for J; bases not matched to a gene: 7. Germline CDR1 LNHDA, CDR2 SQIVND (reference sequence). This CDR3 has 14 residues. The CDR3 DNA sequence: TGTGCCAGTAGGCTGGGGACAGAGCATCAGCCCCAGCATTTT. This encodes CASRLGTEHQPQHF.

The count of this clone is one. The J gene is TRBJ1-2, the V gene TRBV19, with 9 positions matching TRBD1. In germline, CDR1 is LNHDA, CDR2 SQIVND (reference sequence). The CDR3 consists of 14 residues. V gave up 6 bases and J gave up 4 bases; unmatched junction bases: 6. CDR3 DNA: TGTGCCAGTAGAGGGGACAGGGCACCCTATGGCTACACCTTC. Protein sequence: CASRGDRAPYGYTF.